This record looks at one T cell receptor (beta chain) sequence and its context. This sample stems from a study of blood T cell repertoires in COVID-19. CDR1 and CDR2 from the germline V gene are SGHAT and FQNNGV. The CDR3 has 13 residues. V lost 5 bases to trimming and J lost 6 bases, with 14 bases between them. Clones were read by immunoSEQ multiplex PCR, and TCRdb kept only the in-frame ones, dropping some. The table lists approximately 210,000 clones, 82% of them singletons. Sequencing was performed on PBMCs or T cells enriched from blood (not recorded which). The sequence was obtained from an older woman who had recovered from COVID-19. V usage is TRBV11-2 and J usage is TRBJ2-7; D remains ambiguous. The CDR3 DNA reads as TGTGCCAGCAGCCCAAGCCGGGTTGGCGAGCAGTACTTC. As protein: CASSPSRVGEQYF.